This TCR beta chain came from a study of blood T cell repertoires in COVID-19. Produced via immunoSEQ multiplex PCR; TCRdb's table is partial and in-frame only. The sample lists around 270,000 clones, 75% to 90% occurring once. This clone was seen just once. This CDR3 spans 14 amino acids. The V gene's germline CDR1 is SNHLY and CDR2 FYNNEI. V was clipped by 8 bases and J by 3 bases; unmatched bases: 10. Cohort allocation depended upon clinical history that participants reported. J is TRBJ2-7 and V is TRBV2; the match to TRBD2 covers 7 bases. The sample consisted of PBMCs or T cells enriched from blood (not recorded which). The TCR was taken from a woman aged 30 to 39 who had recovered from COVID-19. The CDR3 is CASGTGGSYYEQYF. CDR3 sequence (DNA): TGTGCCAGCGGGACCGGCGGGAGTTACTACGAGCAGTACTTC.